Below are 18 T cell receptor beta chains sequenced from a single sample in a study of blood T cells in healthy people across ages. A sample-barcoded 5' primer and a J-beta primer mix were used in a second PCR of roughly 6 to 11 cycles. One entry per CDR3 protein, called by TCRdb with MiXCR from the 5' RACE reads. Of fewer than 2 million distinct CDR3 sequences in the sample, roughly two fifths were seen once. Sequencing was done on a sample of blood. These receptor sequences come from a human donor in good health.

The rearrangement joins TRBV7-2 to TRBJ1-1; D unresolved. V gave up 0 bases and J gave up 7 bases, with 9 bases separating them. Germline-derived CDR1 and CDR2 are SGHTA and FQGNSA. CDR3 length: 13 residues. The CDR3 DNA follows: TGTGCCAGCAGCTTAGCGCGCGGGAATGAAGCTTTCTTT. Its protein product is CASSLARGNEAFF.

The chain links TRBV29-1 to TRBJ2-1; 8 bases align to TRBD1. CDR1 is SQVTM, CDR2 ANQGSEA, per germline. The CDR3 totals 13 residues. V was pared by 4 bases and J by 7 bases, with 6 bases of the junction left unmatched. CDR3 residues: CSVGAGGRNEQFF. The CDR3 DNA reads as TGCAGCGTTGGGGCAGGGGGCCGTAATGAGCAGTTCTTC.

The chain has TRBV20-1 and TRBJ2-2; TRBD1 is a possible D gene (6 bases). From germline, CDR1 is DFQATT and CDR2 SNEGSKA (reference sequence). With 0 bases removed from V and 4 bases from J, the gap between germline ends came to 15 bases. The CDR3 totals 16 residues. The CDR3 spells CSARDRRTDFTGELFF. DNA for the CDR3: TGCAGTGCTAGAGATCGACGGACAGATTTCACCGGGGAGCTGTTTTTT.

The genes are TRBV3-1 and TRBJ1-2, with D perhaps matching TRBD1 (5 bases). V gave up 1 base and J gave up 6 bases, with 15 bases separating them. The CDR3 spans 15 residues. Germline V lookup: CDR1 LGHDT, CDR2 YNNKEL (reference sequence). The CDR3 is CASSQVSDSPNGYTF. The CDR3 nucleotides read TGTGCCAGCAGCCAAGTTAGTGACAGCCCAAATGGCTACACCTTC.

The V call is TRBV7-2, the J call TRBJ2-7, with D possibly being TRBD2 (6 bases). The J call may be in error: the DNA end matches TRBJ2-5 better. The germline gives CDR1 SGHTA, CDR2 FQGNSA. This CDR3 contains 14 residues. In DNA form, the CDR3 reads TGTGCCAGCAGCACCGCGGGGATTGGGGGGACCCAGTACTTC. Translating it yields CASSTAGIGGTQYF.

In nucleotides, the CDR3 is TGTGCCAGCAGCCCCAGTGAAGGGAGTCCTCTGAACACCGGGGAGCTGTTTTTT. It yields the protein CASSPSEGSPLNTGELFF. The V gene is TRBV13, the J gene TRBJ2-2, with D perhaps matching TRBD2 (5 bases). Trimming took off 5 bases at V and 1 base at J, with 20 bases between the two ends. CDR1 is PRHDT, CDR2 FYEKMQ, per germline (reference sequence). The CDR3 covers 18 residues.

The J gene is TRBJ1-1, the V gene TRBV6-5; 7 positions match TRBD1. The V gene end was trimmed by 9 bases and the J gene end by 4 bases; junction bases not matched to a gene: 11. This CDR3 spans 14 amino acids. The germline V gene encodes CDR1 MNHEY and CDR2 SVGAGI. The CDR3 DNA reads as TGTGCCAGTTGTGACTCGGGACAGTCCACTGAAGCTTTCTTT. Its translation: CASCDSGQSTEAFF.

The chain employs TRBV24-1 and TRBJ1-2; weak D call: TRBD1 (6 bases). Per the germline V gene, CDR1 is KGHDR and CDR2 is SFDVKD. Trimming took 4 bases from V and 5 from J, leaving 10 bases between them. This CDR3 has 13 amino acids. The CDR3 DNA reads TGTGCCACCAGTGACGGGGGGCCTTATGGCTACACCTTC. Translated, it gives CATSDGGPYGYTF.

The CDR3: CAWSGGQGTDTQYF. CDR3 in DNA: TGTGCCTGGAGCGGTGGACAGGGCACAGATACGCAGTATTTT. The J gene is TRBJ2-3, the V gene TRBV30; 7 bases line up with TRBD1. V lost 3 bases and J lost 1; bases outside the gene matches: 4. This CDR3 region has 14 residues. Germline CDR1 GTSNPN, CDR2 SVGIG (reference sequence). Together with reference TRBV30 and TRBJ2-3, the CDR3 gives the full variable domain: SQTIHQWPATLVQPVGSPLSLECTVEGTSNPNLYWYRQAAGRGLQLLFYSVGIGQISSEVPQNLSASRPQDRQFILSSKKLLLSDSGFYLCAWSGGQGTDTQYFGPGTRLTVL.

There are a few counts of this clonotype. CDR3 sequence: CASSLDTSQEQFF. In DNA form, the CDR3 reads TGTGCCAGCAGCTTAGATACGAGTCAAGAGCAGTTCTTC. This chain links TRBV7-9 with TRBJ2-1; no reliable D call. The CDR3 has 13 residues. Between the trimmed V and J ends, which lost 1 base and 10 bases, there was a span of 11 bases. CDR1 is SEHNR and CDR2 is FQNEAQ in the germline V gene (reference sequence).

The J gene is TRBJ2-3, the V gene TRBV24-1, with 8 bases lining up with TRBD1. Germline V gene data show CDR1 as KGHDR and CDR2 as SFDVKD. The V gene end was trimmed by 6 bases and the J gene end by 1 base; junction bases not matched to a gene: 5. This CDR3 has 15 amino acids. CDR3 loop: CATSPTGGGTDTQYF. The CDR3 region has the DNA TGTGCCACCAGTCCCACAGGGGGAGGCACAGATACGCAGTATTTT.

This sequence joins TRBV11-1 and TRBJ2-1; D is perhaps TRBD1 or TRBD2 (6 bases each). This CDR3 has 14 residues. CDR1 and CDR2 from the germline V gene are SGHAT and FQDESV (reference sequence). The V and J ends lost 4 bases and 7 bases respectively, with 14 bases between them. CDR3 DNA sequence: TGTGCCAGCAGCTGGGGACTTCAGGGGAATGAGCAGTTCTTC. Translating gives CASSWGLQGNEQFF.

The table lists this clonotype with a few counts. The gene calls are TRBV7-2 and TRBJ2-3; TRBD1 agrees at 8 bases. Looked up from germline, CDR1 is SGHTA and CDR2 is FQGNSA. With V trimmed by 5 bases and J by 3 bases, 7 bases remained unmatched. This CDR3 contains 15 residues. Here the CDR3 reads CASSPTGGRTDTQYF. In DNA, the CDR3 is TGTGCCAGCAGCCCCACAGGGGGTAGGACAGATACGCAGTATTTT.

The rearrangement joins TRBV11-2 to TRBJ2-1; D is uncertain. V dropped 0 bases and J dropped 5 bases, with 11 bases sitting between them. CDR1 and CDR2 from the germline V gene are SGHAT and FQNNGV. The CDR3 is 15 amino acids. The CDR3 DNA reads TGTGCCAGCAGCTTAGAGGCCCGACTCAACAATGAGCAGTTCTTC. It is translated as CASSLEARLNNEQFF.

Here the CDR3 reads CASSPFPGKGTEAFF. The CDR3 nucleotides are TGTGCCAGCAGCCCCTTCCCAGGGAAGGGCACTGAAGCTTTCTTT. The chain combines TRBV7-2 with TRBJ1-1; D possibly corresponds to TRBD1 (5 bases). The CDR3 has 15 residues. Trimming took off 5 bases at V and 4 bases at J, with 17 bases between the two ends. The V gene's germline CDR1 is SGHTA and CDR2 FQGNSA.

The gene calls are TRBV11-3 and TRBJ2-1; no reliable D call. V was pared by 4 bases and J by 0 bases, with 10 bases between. This CDR3 region has 15 residues. The germline CDR1 and CDR2 sequences are SGHNT and YENEEA. This CDR3 is CASSSTRSSYNEQFF. CDR3 coding DNA: TGTGCCAGCAGCTCTACTCGGAGCTCCTACAATGAGCAGTTCTTC.

The V call is TRBV5-6, the J call TRBJ2-3; no definite D call. The CDR3 length is 14 residues. The germline V gene encodes CDR1 SGHDT and CDR2 YYEEEE. V lost 3 bases and J 2 bases, leaving 10 bases between the germline ends. The CDR3 sequence is CASSYFLTTDTQYF. The CDR3 nucleotides are TGTGCCAGCAGCTACTTTCTAACCACAGATACGCAGTATTTT.

The rearrangement joins TRBV4-3 to TRBJ1-1, with TRBD1 as a possible D gene (5 bases). Germline V lookup: CDR1 LGHNA, CDR2 YSLEER. Trimming shortened V by 4 bases and J by 1 base, and 10 bases separated the two germline ends. This CDR3 has 14 residues. CDR3 sequence reads: CASSRRRGNTEAFF. The CDR3 coding sequence is TGCGCCAGCAGCCGCCGGAGGGGGAACACTGAAGCTTTCTTT.